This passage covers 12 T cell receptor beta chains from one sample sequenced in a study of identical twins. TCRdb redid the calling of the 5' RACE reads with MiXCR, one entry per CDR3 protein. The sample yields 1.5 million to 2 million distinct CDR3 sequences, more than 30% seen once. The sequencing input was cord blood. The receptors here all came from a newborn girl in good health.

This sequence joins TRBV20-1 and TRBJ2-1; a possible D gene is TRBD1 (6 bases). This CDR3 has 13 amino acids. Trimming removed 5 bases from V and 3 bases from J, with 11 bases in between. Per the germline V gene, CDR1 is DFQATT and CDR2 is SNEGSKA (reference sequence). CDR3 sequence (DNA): TGCAGTGCTGGGCAGGGGTACTACAATGAGCAGTTCTTC. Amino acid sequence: CSAGQGYYNEQFF.

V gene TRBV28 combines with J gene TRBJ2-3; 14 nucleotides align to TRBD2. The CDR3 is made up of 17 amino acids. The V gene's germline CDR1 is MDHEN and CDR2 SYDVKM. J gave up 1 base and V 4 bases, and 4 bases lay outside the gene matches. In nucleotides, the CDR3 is TGTGCCAGCAGTTGGACTAGCGGGAGGATGGGCACAGATACGCAGTATTTT. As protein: CASSWTSGRMGTDTQYF. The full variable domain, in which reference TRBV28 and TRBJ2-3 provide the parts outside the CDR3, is DVKVTQSSRYLVKRTGEKVFLECVQDMDHENMFWYRQDPGLGLRLIYFSYDVKMKEKGDIPEGYSVSREKKERFSLILESASTNQTSMYLCASSWTSGRMGTDTQYFGPGTRLTVL.

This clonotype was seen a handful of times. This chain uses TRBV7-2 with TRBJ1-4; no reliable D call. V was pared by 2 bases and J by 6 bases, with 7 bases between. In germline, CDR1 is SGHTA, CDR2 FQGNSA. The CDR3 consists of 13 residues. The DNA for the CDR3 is TGTGCCAGCAGCTTACGGACGTATGAAAAACTGTTTTTT. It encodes CASSLRTYEKLFF.

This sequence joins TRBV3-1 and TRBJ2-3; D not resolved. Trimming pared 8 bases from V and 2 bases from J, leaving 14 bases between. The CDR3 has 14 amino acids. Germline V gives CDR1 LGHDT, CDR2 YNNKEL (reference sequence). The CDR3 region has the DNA TGTGCCAGCGCTAGTTATCCCTACACAGATACGCAGTATTTT. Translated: CASASYPYTDTQYF.

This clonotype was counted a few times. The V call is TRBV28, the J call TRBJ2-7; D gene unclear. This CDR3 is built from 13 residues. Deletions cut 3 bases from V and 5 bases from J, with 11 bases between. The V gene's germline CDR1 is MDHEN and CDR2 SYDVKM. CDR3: CASSFGGFDEQYF. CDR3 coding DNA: TGTGCCAGCAGTTTCGGTGGGTTCGACGAGCAGTACTTC.

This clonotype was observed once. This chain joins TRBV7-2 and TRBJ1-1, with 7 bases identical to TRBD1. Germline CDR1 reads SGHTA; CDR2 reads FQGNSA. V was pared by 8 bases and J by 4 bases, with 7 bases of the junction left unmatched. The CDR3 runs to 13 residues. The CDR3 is CASLRGPFTEAFF. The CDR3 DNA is TGTGCCAGCTTGAGGGGGCCCTTCACTGAAGCTTTCTTT.

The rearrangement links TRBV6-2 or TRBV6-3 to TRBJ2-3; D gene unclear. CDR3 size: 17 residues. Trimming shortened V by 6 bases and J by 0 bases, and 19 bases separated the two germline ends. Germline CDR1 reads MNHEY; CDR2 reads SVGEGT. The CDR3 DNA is TGTGCCAGCAGGCCTGGGGTAGCCTCCGCTAGCACAGATACGCAGTATTTT. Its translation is CASRPGVASASTDTQYF.

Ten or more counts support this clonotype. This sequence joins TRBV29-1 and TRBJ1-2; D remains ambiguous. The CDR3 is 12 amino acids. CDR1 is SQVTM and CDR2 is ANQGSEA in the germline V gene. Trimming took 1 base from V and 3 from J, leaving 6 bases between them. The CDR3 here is CSVEVRDYGYTF. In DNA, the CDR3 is TGCAGCGTTGAAGTGAGGGACTATGGCTACACCTTC.

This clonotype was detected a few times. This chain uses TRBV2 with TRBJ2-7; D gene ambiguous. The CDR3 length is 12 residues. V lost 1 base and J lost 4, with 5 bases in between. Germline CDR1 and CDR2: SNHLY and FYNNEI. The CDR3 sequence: CASSEELYEQYF. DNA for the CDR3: TGTGCCAGCAGTGAAGAACTATACGAGCAGTACTTC.

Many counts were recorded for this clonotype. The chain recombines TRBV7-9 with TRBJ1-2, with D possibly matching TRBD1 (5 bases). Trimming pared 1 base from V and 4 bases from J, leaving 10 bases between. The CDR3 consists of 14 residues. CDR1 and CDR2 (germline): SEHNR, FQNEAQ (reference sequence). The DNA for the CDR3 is TGTGCCAGCAGCTTAGAGACAGTGAGCTATGGCTACACCTTC. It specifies CASSLETVSYGYTF.

CDR3 in DNA: TGCGCCAGCAGCTTCGGTATCCCAGGGACTGAAGCTTTCTTT. Translated, it gives CASSFGIPGTEAFF. The rearrangement links TRBV5-1 to TRBJ1-1, with D possibly matching TRBD1 (5 bases). The CDR3 has 14 residues. Germline CDR1 is SGHRS and CDR2 is YFSETQ. V lost 2 bases and J 5 bases, leaving 13 bases between the germline ends.

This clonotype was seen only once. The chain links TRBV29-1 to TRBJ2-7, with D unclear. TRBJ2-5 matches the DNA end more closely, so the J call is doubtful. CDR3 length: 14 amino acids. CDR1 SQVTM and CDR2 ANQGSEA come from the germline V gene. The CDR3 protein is CSVENPLAQETQYF. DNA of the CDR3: TGCAGCGTTGAAAATCCGCTCGCCCAAGAGACCCAGTACTTC.